These 32 T cell receptor beta chains share one sample of origin, sequenced in a study of blood T cell repertoires in COVID-19. The assay was immunoSEQ multiplex PCR, and TCRdb's table has in-frame clones only and misses some. The sample yields 60,000 to 75,000 clones, 70% to 90% seen once. Sequenced material: peripheral blood. Receptor source: a man younger than 45 with acute or convalescent COVID-19.

This clone came up a few times. V and J are TRBV6-5 and TRBJ2-3, with 9 bases lining up with TRBD2. CDR1 and CDR2 (germline): MNHEY, SVGAGI. This CDR3 has 15 residues. Unmatched junction bases numbered 5, after V lost 5 bases and J lost 2 bases. CDR3 loop: CASSRLAENTDTQYF. In DNA, the CDR3 is TGTGCCAGCAGTCGACTAGCGGAAAACACAGATACGCAGTATTTT.

V gene TRBV11-3 combines with J gene TRBJ2-2; possible D gene TRBD2, 6 bases. The germline V gene encodes CDR1 SGHNT and CDR2 YENEEA. V was cut by 0 bases and J by 3 bases, with 11 bases left in between. The CDR3 consists of 16 residues. CDR3 sequence reads: CASSLDRGVDTGELFF. CDR3 in DNA: TGTGCCAGCAGCTTAGACCGCGGGGTCGACACCGGGGAGCTGTTTTTT. The full variable domain, its missing parts supplied by reference TRBV11-3 and TRBJ2-2, is EAGVVQSPRYKIIEKKQPVAFWCNPISGHNTLYWYLQNLGQGPELLIRYENEEAVDDSQLPKDRFSAERLKGVDSTLKIQPAELGDSAVYLCASSLDRGVDTGELFFGEGSRLTVL.

This clone was found a few times. This chain links TRBV11-2 with TRBJ2-7; no firm D call. The CDR3 covers 13 residues. V was pared by 5 bases and J by 0 bases, with 8 bases between. Germline V gives CDR1 SGHAT, CDR2 FQNNGV. The chain's CDR3 is CASSRGSSYEQYF. CDR3 coding DNA: TGTGCCAGCAGCCGAGGAAGCTCCTACGAGCAGTACTTC.

The V call is TRBV4-3, the J call TRBJ1-1; 8 positions agree with TRBD1. V trimming: 0 bases; J trimming: 7 bases; junction bases outside the gene matches: 7. The CDR3 extends over 15 amino acids. Germline CDR1 reads LGHNA; CDR2 reads YSLEER. For the CDR3, the DNA is TGCGCCAGCAGCCAAGAACGGGACAGGTATTATGAAGCTTTCTTT. Encoded protein: CASSQERDRYYEAFF.

V and J are TRBV18 and TRBJ1-3; tentative D call: TRBD1 (6 bases). The CDR3 totals 16 residues. Germline loops: CDR1 KGHSH, CDR2 LQKENI. Trimming removed 5 bases at V and 0 bases at J, with 14 bases between. CDR3 amino acids: CASSTKTGYSGNTIYF. CDR3 DNA sequence: TGTGCCAGCTCAACAAAAACAGGGTACTCTGGAAACACCATATATTTT. The whole variable domain, remainder taken from reference TRBV18 and TRBJ1-3, is NAGVMQNPRHLVRRRGQEARLRCSPMKGHSHVYWYRQLPEEGLKFMVYLQKENIIDESGMPKERFSAEFPKEGPSILRIQQVVRGDSAAYFCASSTKTGYSGNTIYFGEGSWLTVV.

The chain carries TRBV3-1 (or the pseudogene TRBV3-2) and TRBJ2-1; the match to TRBD1 covers 8 bases. CDR3 size: 12 residues. After removal of 4 bases from V and 15 bases from J, the junction contained 8 bases not matched to a gene. The germline V gene encodes CDR1 LGHDT and CDR2 YNNKEL (reference sequence). CDR3 loop: CASSPTSGGLFF. The CDR3, as DNA: TGTGCCAGCAGCCCGACCTCAGGGGGCTTGTTCTTC.

J is TRBJ1-3 and V is TRBV19; D not resolved. Germline CDR1 reads LNHDA; CDR2 reads SQIVND (reference sequence). This CDR3 comprises 14 residues. Trimming took 4 bases from V and 0 from J, leaving 7 bases between them. For the CDR3, the DNA is TGTGCCAGTAGTACCTACTCCTCTGGAAACACCATATATTTT. As protein: CASSTYSSGNTIYF.

The chain combines TRBV29-1 with TRBJ2-7; 9 nucleotides line up with TRBD1. The length of the CDR3 is 13 residues. Per the germline V gene, CDR1 is SQVTM and CDR2 is ANQGSEA. V was pared by 7 bases and J by 3 bases, with 7 bases of the junction left unmatched. In DNA form, the CDR3 reads TGCAGCGCCCAGGGACAGGGTGGCTACGAGCAGTACTTC. Translating gives CSAQGQGGYEQYF.

The CDR3 bases are TGTGCCAGCAGCTGGGGCCGGGCCACTGGGGCCAACGTCCTGACTTTC. It specifies CASSWGRATGANVLTF. This chain connects TRBV25-1 to TRBJ2-6, with D possibly being TRBD1 (5 bases). Germline V gives CDR1 MGHDK, CDR2 SYGVNS. There are 16 residues in the CDR3. The V gene lost 6 bases and the J gene lost 2 bases, with 14 bases spanning the gap.

This sequence joins TRBV5-5 and TRBJ1-3; 7 nucleotides agree with TRBD1. There are 16 residues in the CDR3. Per the germline V gene, CDR1 is SGHKS and CDR2 is YYEKEE (reference sequence). V lost 4 bases and J lost 4; bases outside the gene matches: 11. CDR3 sequence (DNA): TGTGCCAGCAGCCCACCGCTGACAGGGACCGGAAACACCATATATTTT. This codes for CASSPPLTGTGNTIYF.

DNA of the CDR3: TGTGCCAGCTCAGCGGGGACAGGGGAAGAAGCTTTCTTT. It is translated as CASSAGTGEEAFF. The rearrangement uses TRBV18 and TRBJ1-1; 10 nucleotides agree with TRBD1. The CDR3 is made up of 13 amino acids. V shed 5 bases and J 8 bases; nucleotides not matched to a gene: 5. Germline V CDR1 and CDR2: KGHSH, LQKENI.

The chain joins TRBV6-5 to TRBJ1-2; D gene ambiguous. V lost 6 bases to trimming and J lost 4 bases, with 15 bases between them. The CDR3 consists of 14 residues. Germline assignment: CDR1 MNHEY and CDR2 SVGAGI. CDR3 sequence: CASRGNRGSYGYTF. The CDR3 DNA follows: TGTGCCAGCAGGGGTAACAGAGGGAGCTATGGCTACACCTTC.

This clone was seen only a few times. This rearrangement joins TRBV24-1 to TRBJ1-2; 8 bases align to TRBD1. Germline V gene sequence: CDR1 KGHDR, CDR2 SFDVKD. CDR3 length equals 15 residues. V was clipped by 3 bases and J by 8 bases; unmatched bases: 10. CDR3 in amino acids: CATSDTLDRGSGYTF. DNA for the CDR3: TGTGCCACCAGTGATACCTTAGACAGGGGATCAGGCTACACCTTC.

This clone was found a few times. This chain uses TRBV30 with TRBJ2-7, with D perhaps matching TRBD1 (5 bases). V shed 0 bases and J shed 4 bases, with 10 bases lying between them. The CDR3 totals 13 residues. CDR1 GTSNPN and CDR2 SVGIG come from the germline V gene (reference sequence). Here the CDR3 DNA reads TGTGCCTGGAGTGTCCAGGGTCAGTACGAGCAGTACGTC. It translates to CAWSVQGQYEQYV.

This clone was picked up a small number of times. The CDR3 loop reads CAISESVNEQFF. In DNA form, the CDR3 reads TGTGCCATCAGTGAGTCCGTGAATGAGCAGTTCTTC. V gene TRBV10-3 combines with J gene TRBJ2-1; D gene uncertain. V shed 0 bases and J shed 7 bases, with 4 bases lying between them. Germline CDR1 is ENHRY and CDR2 is SYGVKD. The CDR3 consists of 12 residues.

Only a few counts were recorded for this clone. The CDR3 bases are TGTGCCAGCAGCAAAGCGGTCCGACTAGCGGGGGAAACCTACGAGCAGTACTTC. It specifies CASSKAVRLAGETYEQYF. The genes are TRBV21-1 and TRBJ2-7; the table calls TRBD2, which could not be checked here. TRBV21-1 is shown as a pseudogene. The CDR3 is 18 residues long.

This rearrangement joins TRBV6-5 to TRBJ2-7; TRBD1 matches 8 bases. CDR3 size: 15 residues. V shed 6 bases and J 4 bases; nucleotides not matched to a gene: 11. The V gene's germline CDR1 is MNHEY and CDR2 SVGAGI. The CDR3 DNA reads as TGTGCCAGCAGAAGGAGACAGGGGTTAAGGTACGAGCAGTACGTC. This encodes CASRRRQGLRYEQYV.

This chain joins TRBV2 and TRBJ2-7; D gene unclear. Looked up from germline, CDR1 is SNHLY and CDR2 is FYNNEI. The V gene lost 6 bases and the J gene lost 2 bases, with 14 bases spanning the gap. The CDR3 loop spans 14 amino acids. The chain's CDR3 is CASRAASATYEQYF. The CDR3 region has the DNA TGTGCCAGCAGGGCTGCCAGCGCCACCTACGAGCAGTACTTC.

The chain has TRBV18 and TRBJ1-4; D gene ambiguous. The CDR3 sequence is 14 residues long. Trimming pared 6 bases from V and 2 bases from J, leaving 10 bases between. Germline-derived CDR1 and CDR2 are KGHSH and LQKENI. The CDR3 coding sequence is TGTGCCAGCTCTTCTAGGTTTACTAATGAAAAACTGTTTTTT. Its protein product is CASSSRFTNEKLFF.

This rearrangement joins TRBV5-1 to TRBJ1-1; D ambiguous. V dropped 5 bases and J dropped 0 bases, with 8 bases sitting between them. Germline lookup yields CDR1 SGHRS and CDR2 YFSETQ. There are 13 residues in the CDR3. CDR3 nucleotides: TGCGCCAGCAGTTATGCGCTGAACACTGAAGCTTTCTTT. This encodes CASSYALNTEAFF.

The chain couples TRBV6-5 to TRBJ2-7, with a tentative D call TRBD1 (6 bases). V was cut by 5 bases and J by 5 bases, with 13 bases left in between. This CDR3 has 13 residues. Germline CDR1 MNHEY, CDR2 SVGAGI. This chain's CDR3 is CASSPREGDEQYF. CDR3 DNA sequence: TGTGCCAGCAGTCCCCGAGAGGGGGACGAGCAGTACTTC.

The rearrangement uses TRBV25-1 and TRBJ2-3, with a weak D call TRBD1 (5 bases). In germline, CDR1 is MGHDK, CDR2 SYGVNS. V was cut by 7 bases and J by 2 bases, with 13 bases left in between. The length of the CDR3 is 14 residues. DNA for the CDR3: TGTGCCAGCAAGGGGAACCCGTACACAGATACGCAGTATTTT. It codes for CASKGNPYTDTQYF.

The chain is built from TRBV6-1 and TRBJ1-2; D is unresolved. The germline V gene encodes CDR1 MNHNS and CDR2 SASEGT. The CDR3 sequence is 14 residues long. V lost 0 bases and J lost 0, with 5 bases in between. CDR3 bases: TGTGCCAGCAGTGAAGCCCTAGCTAACTATGGCTACACCTTC. Translated: CASSEALANYGYTF.

The chain carries TRBV7-8 and TRBJ2-7; D possibly corresponds to TRBD1 (5 bases). V was shortened by 1 base and J by 0 bases, with 10 bases between the two germline ends. The germline gives CDR1 SGHVS, CDR2 FQNEAQ. This CDR3 has 15 residues. The CDR3 loop reads CASSLGRASSYEQYV. CDR3 in DNA: TGTGCCAGCAGCTTAGGCAGGGCAAGCTCCTACGAGCAGTACGTC.

The V and J genes are TRBV7-2 and TRBJ2-7; maybe TRBD1 (6 bases). The germline gives CDR1 SGHTA, CDR2 FQGNSA. CDR3 size: 14 residues. V lost 4 bases and J 0 bases, leaving 10 bases between the germline ends. This chain's CDR3 is CASSYRDTSYEQYF. The CDR3 nucleotides read TGTGCCAGCAGCTACCGGGACACCTCCTACGAGCAGTACTTC.

V and J are TRBV21-1 and TRBJ2-7; no DNA check was done on the table's D call, TRBD2. TRBV21-1 is given as a pseudogene. The CDR3 sequence is 17 residues long. The CDR3 region is CASSISSSSANFYEQYF. The CDR3 DNA reads TGTGCCAGCAGCATTTCCTCCTCTTCAGCGAACTTTTACGAGCAGTACTTC.

This sequence joins TRBV4-3 and TRBJ2-7, with 8 bases lining up with TRBD1. The V gene's germline CDR1 is LGHNA and CDR2 YSLEER. The junction had 8 bases not matched to a gene; V was cut back by 4 bases and J by 3 bases. The CDR3 totals 15 residues. CDR3 sequence reads: CASSPRQGRFYEQYF. As DNA, the CDR3 is TGCGCCAGCAGCCCCCGACAGGGGCGTTTCTACGAGCAGTACTTC.

The chain is built from TRBV11-2 and TRBJ2-7; maybe TRBD2 (6 bases). CDR3 length: 15 amino acids. Trimming pared 2 bases from V and 6 bases from J, leaving 17 bases between. Germline CDR1 is SGHAT and CDR2 is FQNNGV. CDR3 sequence: CASSLLTQGAGEQYV. As DNA, the CDR3 is TGTGCCAGCAGCTTATTAACGCAGGGAGCGGGCGAGCAGTACGTC.

V usage is TRBV4-1 and J usage is TRBJ1-5; D remains ambiguous. V lost 4 bases, J lost 4 bases, and 11 bases lay in between. Germline CDR1 and CDR2: MGHRA and YSYEKL. CDR3 size: 14 residues. CDR3 nucleotide sequence: TGCGCCAGCAGCCCGGACTTGTGGAATCAGCCCCAGCATTTT. Protein sequence: CASSPDLWNQPQHF.

The chain employs TRBV21-1 and TRBJ2-3; TRBD2, the table's D call, lacks a check against the DNA. TRBV21-1 is reported as a pseudogene. CDR3 length: 15 amino acids. The CDR3 region is CASSKALASGDTQYF. The CDR3 DNA reads TGTGCCAGCAGCAAAGCGCTAGCTAGCGGGGATACGCAGTATTTT.

The chain joins TRBV19 to TRBJ1-6; D uncertain. The CDR3 is made up of 15 amino acids. Trimming cost V 7 bases and J 8 bases, with 18 bases left between them. CDR1 LNHDA and CDR2 SQIVND come from the germline V gene (reference sequence). CDR3 protein: CASTAVGASDSPLHF. CDR3 DNA: TGTGCCAGTACCGCCGTCGGTGCTTCGGATTCACCCCTCCACTTT. Using reference TRBV19 and TRBJ1-6 for the parts outside the CDR3, the full variable domain is DGGITQSPKYLFRKEGQNVTLSCEQNLNHDAMYWYRQDPGQGLRLIYYSQIVNDFQKGDIAEGYSVSREKKESFPLTVTSAQKNPTAFYLCASTAVGASDSPLHFGNGTRLTVT.

The chain combines TRBV3-1 (or the pseudogene TRBV3-2) with TRBJ2-1; 7 positions match TRBD1. V gave up 3 bases and J gave up 5 bases; unmatched junction bases: 10. CDR1 is LGHDT, CDR2 YNNKEL, per germline (reference sequence). CDR3 length: 16 residues. The CDR3 region is CASSQSPDRENNEQFF. The DNA for the CDR3 is TGTGCCAGCAGCCAGTCCCCCGACAGGGAGAACAATGAGCAGTTCTTC.